A selection of T cell receptor beta chains follows, all from one sample in a study of shared clonotypes between healthy human individuals. Profiled with immunoSEQ multiplex PCR; TCRdb holds only in-frame clones, not every one. The sample includes about 1,800,000 clones, roughly 95% of them seen just once. The specimen was naive CD8+ T cells sorted from blood. Receptor source: a man younger than 30 in good health. The conserved cysteine and the conserved F or W are not part of the CDR3 here.

v_call: TRBV11-1
j_call: TRBJ1-5
cdr3_aa: ASSVTRGGPQH

v_call: TRBV7-9
j_call: TRBJ1-4
cdr3_aa: ASSSAGRGVRGEKLF

v_call: TRBV2
j_call: TRBJ2-2
cdr3_aa: ASGDHGRDDTGELF

v_call: TRBV4-1
j_call: TRBJ1-1
cdr3_aa: ASSQATGKTEAF

v_call: TRBV27
j_call: TRBJ2-7
cdr3_aa: ASSPHRGSYEQY

v_call: TRBV28
j_call: TRBJ1-1
cdr3_aa: ASSSRGVMNTEAF

v_call: TRBV30
j_call: TRBJ2-1
cdr3_aa: AWTGLAGGRSYNEQF

v_call: TRBV9
j_call: TRBJ2-2
cdr3_aa: ASSEWTGELF

v_call: TRBV27
j_call: TRBJ2-7
cdr3_aa: ASSPGPNYEQY

v_call: TRBV6-5
j_call: TRBJ2-1
cdr3_aa: ASSQTSSNNEQF

v_call: TRBV5-4
j_call: TRBJ2-7
cdr3_aa: ASSLSGYYEQY

v_call: TRBV6-5
j_call: TRBJ2-5
cdr3_aa: ASSYSIRAEETQY

v_call: TRBV7-9
j_call: TRBJ2-7
cdr3_aa: ASSRQGQYEQY

v_call: TRBV19
j_call: TRBJ1-1
cdr3_aa: ASIGGTEAF

v_call: TRBV6-1
j_call: TRBJ2-3
cdr3_aa: ASTHSSLGADTQY

v_call: TRBV7-2
j_call: TRBJ1-4
cdr3_aa: ASSYSGSTNEKLF

v_call: TRBV2
j_call: TRBJ2-7
cdr3_aa: ASRPGTGVSTEQY

v_call: TRBV21-1
j_call: TRBJ2-1
cdr3_aa: ASSDEYEGIDEQF

v_call: TRBV7-9
j_call: TRBJ1-1
cdr3_aa: ASSLVRENTEAF

v_call: TRBV7-9
j_call: TRBJ1-4
cdr3_aa: ASSFRGILDEKLF

v_call: TRBV6-6
j_call: TRBJ2-7
cdr3_aa: ASSSQGTGSEQY

v_call: TRBV10-3
j_call: TRBJ2-3
cdr3_aa: AISESGVTTDTQY

v_call: TRBV19
j_call: TRBJ1-5
cdr3_aa: ASSVDSYSNQPQH

v_call: TRBV9
j_call: TRBJ2-7
cdr3_aa: ASSLEEAGVYEQY

v_call: TRBV6-1
j_call: TRBJ1-2
cdr3_aa: ASSLLGQAGYGYT

v_call: TRBV12-1
j_call: TRBJ1-5
cdr3_aa: ASSFKWSDKGNQPQH

v_call: TRBV9
j_call: TRBJ1-2
cdr3_aa: ASSPPRGNYGYT

v_call: TRBV15
j_call: TRBJ2-7
cdr3_aa: ATSRDQQGQGRYEQY

v_call: TRBV2
j_call: TRBJ1-2
cdr3_aa: ASSEEDRPNYGYT

v_call: TRBV4-1
j_call: TRBJ1-2
cdr3_aa: ASSFTGLGYT

v_call: TRBV25-1
j_call: TRBJ2-1
cdr3_aa: ASGGDRLKF

v_call: TRBV6-1
j_call: TRBJ1-5
cdr3_aa: ASSEWTEINQPQH

v_call: TRBV7-9
j_call: TRBJ2-1
cdr3_aa: ASSPRTGHEQF

v_call: TRBV7-9
j_call: TRBJ2-5
cdr3_aa: ASSLVGSWETQY

v_call: TRBV28
j_call: TRBJ2-5
cdr3_aa: ASSLIGDQETQY

v_call: TRBV11-2
j_call: TRBJ2-3
cdr3_aa: ASNPTSGGTDTQY

v_call: TRBV2
j_call: TRBJ2-7
cdr3_aa: ASTRTGSYEQY

v_call: TRBV7-9
j_call: TRBJ2-7
cdr3_aa: ASSSFSGPYEQY

v_call: TRBV7-9
j_call: TRBJ2-7
cdr3_aa: ASSPKGGRKSYEQY

v_call: TRBV11-2
j_call: TRBJ1-1
cdr3_aa: ASSPRAWGFTEAF

v_call: TRBV4-3
j_call: TRBJ1-2
cdr3_aa: ASSSYSGGGYT

v_call: TRBV13
j_call: TRBJ2-1
cdr3_aa: ASSPGGQGYSNEQF

v_call: TRBV12-5
j_call: TRBJ2-7
cdr3_aa: ASGRQYPYEQY

v_call: TRBV21-1
j_call: TRBJ2-7
cdr3_aa: ASSNRVPVEQY